This passage covers 10 T cell receptor beta chains from one sample sequenced in a study of OX40 agonist ivuxolimab in advanced cancers. Assay: immunoSEQ multiplex PCR; the TCRdb copy retains only in-frame clones and omits some. The sample lists about 58,000 clones, roughly four fifths occurring once. The sample consisted of CD4+ or CD8+ T cells sorted from blood, taken in a trial of the OX40 agonist ivuxolimab. The receptors originated from an adult with an advanced solid tumor such as melanoma, head and neck, liver or kidney cancer.

This chain joins TRBV6-6 and TRBJ1-3; perhaps TRBD1 as D (6 bases). CDR3 length: 16 amino acids. The germline CDR1 and CDR2 sequences are MNHNY and SVGAGI (reference sequence). V shed 2 bases and J shed 0 bases, with 11 bases lying between them. CDR3 sequence: CASSYPGQFSGNTIYF. CDR3 sequence (DNA): TGTGCCAGCAGTTACCCTGGACAGTTCTCTGGAAACACCATATATTTT.

The rearrangement joins TRBV18 to TRBJ1-2; no firm D call. This CDR3 has 15 residues. Germline-derived CDR1 and CDR2 are KGHSH and LQKENI. V lost 0 bases and J 4 bases, leaving 12 bases between the germline ends. The CDR3 DNA follows: TGTGCCAGCTCACCACCGGCGTGGTCGGGCTATGGCTACACCTTC. It yields the protein CASSPPAWSGYGYTF. Complete variable domain (other parts from reference TRBV18 and TRBJ1-2): NAGVMQNPRHLVRRRGQEARLRCSPMKGHSHVYWYRQLPEEGLKFMVYLQKENIIDESGMPKERFSAEFPKEGPSILRIQQVVRGDSAAYFCASSPPAWSGYGYTFGSGTRLTVV.

The V and J genes are TRBV5-1 and TRBJ1-5; 10 bases are shared with TRBD1. The CDR3 covers 16 residues. Per the germline V gene, CDR1 is SGHRS and CDR2 is YFSETQ. V trimming: 0 bases; J trimming: 1 base; junction bases outside the gene matches: 1. CDR3 in DNA: TGCGCCAGCAGCTTGGGGACAGGGGGAAGCAATCAGCCCCAGCATTTT. Protein sequence: CASSLGTGGSNQPQHF.

The chain links TRBV18 to TRBJ2-3, with D possibly matching TRBD1 (7 bases). CDR3 length: 15 residues. V gave up 3 bases and J gave up 0 bases, with 10 bases separating them. CDR1 KGHSH and CDR2 LQKENI come from the germline V gene. In DNA form, the CDR3 reads TGTGCCAGCTCACCGCGGGGACAGAGCACAGATACGCAGTATTTT. It is translated as CASSPRGQSTDTQYF.

The genes are TRBV30 and TRBJ2-4, with D possibly being TRBD1 or TRBD2 (5 bases each). V shed 1 base and J shed 8 bases, with 12 bases lying between them. Per the germline V gene, CDR1 is GTSNPN and CDR2 is SVGIG (reference sequence). This CDR3 comprises 13 residues. CDR3 coding DNA: TGTGCCTGGAGTGCCGGGACCATGGACATTCAGTACTTC. Translation: CAWSAGTMDIQYF.

The chain carries TRBV21-1 and TRBJ2-5; TRBD1, as called in the table, went unchecked against the DNA. TRBV21-1 is deemed a pseudogene. This CDR3 is 16 amino acids long. The chain's CDR3 is CASSKYRERGRETQYF. Written as DNA, the CDR3 is TGTGCCAGCAGCAAATACAGGGAGAGGGGGCGAGAGACCCAGTACTTC.

This clone has a handful of counts. This chain links TRBV5-5 with TRBJ1-6, with 7 bases lining up with TRBD1. The CDR3 runs 16 residues. The germline V gene has CDR1 SGHKS and CDR2 YYEKEE (reference sequence). Unmatched junction bases numbered 10, after V lost 4 bases and J lost 6 bases. Written as DNA, the CDR3 is TGTGCCAGCAGCGCTCCGTTTACAGGGGTTAATTCACCCCTCCACTTT. It encodes CASSAPFTGVNSPLHF. Supplemented by reference TRBV5-5 and TRBJ1-6, the full variable domain reads DAGVTQSPTHLIKTRGQQVTLRCSPISGHKSVSWYQQVLGQGPQFIFQYYEKEERGRGNFPDRFSARQFPNYSSELNVNALLLGDSALYLCASSAPFTGVNSPLHFGNGTRLTVT.

This clone was seen only once. The chain joins TRBV6-5 to TRBJ1-1, with 7 bases fitting TRBD1. The CDR3 covers 11 residues. Unmatched junction bases numbered 3, after V lost 5 bases and J lost 9 bases. Germline V gene lookup returns CDR1 MNHEY and CDR2 SVGAGI. This CDR3 is CASSRQGKAFF. DNA for the CDR3: TGTGCCAGCAGTCGACAGGGTAAAGCTTTCTTT.

The chain employs TRBV18 and TRBJ2-5, with D unresolved. Germline loops: CDR1 KGHSH, CDR2 LQKENI. The V and J ends lost 3 bases and 5 bases respectively, with 13 bases between them. The CDR3 has 14 residues. The CDR3 coding sequence is TGTGCCAGCTCACCCTTTCAGGATCGCGAGACCCAGTACTTC. This translates into CASSPFQDRETQYF.

V gene TRBV7-2 combines with J gene TRBJ1-4; 11 nucleotides match TRBD1. From germline, CDR1 is SGHTA and CDR2 FQGNSA. The CDR3 is 16 amino acids. V lost 0 bases to trimming and J lost 7 bases; unmatched junction nucleotides: 4. DNA of the CDR3: TGTGCCAGCAGCTTAGCAACCGGGACAGGGGGTGAAAAACTGTTTTTT. This codes for CASSLATGTGGEKLFF. The variable domain in full, with the rest retrieved from reference TRBV7-2 and TRBJ1-4, is GAGVSQSPSNKVTEKGKDVELRCDPISGHTALYWYRQSLGQGLEFLIYFQGNSAPDKSGLPSDRFSAERTGGSVSTLTIQRTQQEDSAVYLCASSLATGTGGEKLFFGSGTQLSVL.